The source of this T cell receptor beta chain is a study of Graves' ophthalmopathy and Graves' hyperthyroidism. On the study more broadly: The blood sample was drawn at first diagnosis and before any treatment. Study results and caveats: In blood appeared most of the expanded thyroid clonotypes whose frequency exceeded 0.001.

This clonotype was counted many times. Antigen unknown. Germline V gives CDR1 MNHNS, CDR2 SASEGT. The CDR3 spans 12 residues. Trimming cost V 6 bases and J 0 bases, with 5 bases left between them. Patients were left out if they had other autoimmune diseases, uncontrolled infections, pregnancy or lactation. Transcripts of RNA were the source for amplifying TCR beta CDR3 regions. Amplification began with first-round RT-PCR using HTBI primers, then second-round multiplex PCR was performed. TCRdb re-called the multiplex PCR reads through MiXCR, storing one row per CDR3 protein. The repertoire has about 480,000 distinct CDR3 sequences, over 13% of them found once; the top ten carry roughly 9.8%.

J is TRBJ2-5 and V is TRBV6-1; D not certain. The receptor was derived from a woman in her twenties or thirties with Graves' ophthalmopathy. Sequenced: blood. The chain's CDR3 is CASRRNQETQYF. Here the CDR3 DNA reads TGTGCCAGCAGGCGAAACCAAGAGACCCAGTACTTC.